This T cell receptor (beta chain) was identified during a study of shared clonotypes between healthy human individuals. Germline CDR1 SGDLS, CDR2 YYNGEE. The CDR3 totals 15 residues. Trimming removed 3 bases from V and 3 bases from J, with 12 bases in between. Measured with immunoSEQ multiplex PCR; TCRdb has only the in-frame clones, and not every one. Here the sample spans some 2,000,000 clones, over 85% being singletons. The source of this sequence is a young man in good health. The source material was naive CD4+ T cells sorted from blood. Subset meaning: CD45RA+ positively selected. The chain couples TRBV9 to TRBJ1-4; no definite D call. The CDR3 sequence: CASSAHSGPNEKLFF. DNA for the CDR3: TGTGCCAGCAGCGCCCACAGTGGACCTAATGAAAAACTGTTTTTT.